This section outlines one TCR beta chain sequence together with its context. As yet, its antigen is unknown. At one end, the junction sequence differs from germline, possibly due to a read error. This sample's time point: persistent/refractory GD, antithyroid drugs over 5 years with positive TRAb. RNA extracted from PBMCs served as the sequencing template. The TCR beta library used iRepertoire HTBI primers with Arm-PCR amplification of CDR3. TCRdb used MiXCR to reprocess the multiplex PCR reads, holding one entry per CDR3 protein. The sample has some 420,000 distinct CDR3 sequences, 20% to 25% seen once. The entry originates in a study of regulatory T cells in long-lasting Graves disease. General study results and limits: What was studied was peripheral blood only, and not thyroid tissue.

Germline values: CDR1 MDHEN, CDR2 SYDVKM. CDR3 length: 15 amino acids. This TCR was recovered from a female donor with Graves disease. The chain is built from TRBV28 and TRBJ2-3; a possible D gene is TRBD1 (6 bases). The starting material was peripheral blood mononuclear cells (PBMCs), obtained when the disease was refractory, from a patient treated with antithyroid drugs. The CDR3 here is CASSNHRARTGTQYF. The CDR3 coding sequence is TGTGCCAGCAGTAACCACAGGGCCCGCACAGGTACGCAGTATTTT. Variable domain in full (rest from reference TRBV28 and TRBJ2-3): DVKVTQSSRYLVKRTGEKVFLECVQDMDHENMFWYRQDPGLGLRLIYFSYDVKMKEKGDIPEGYSVSREKKERFSLILESASTNQTSMYLCASSNHRARTGTQYFGPGTRLTVL.